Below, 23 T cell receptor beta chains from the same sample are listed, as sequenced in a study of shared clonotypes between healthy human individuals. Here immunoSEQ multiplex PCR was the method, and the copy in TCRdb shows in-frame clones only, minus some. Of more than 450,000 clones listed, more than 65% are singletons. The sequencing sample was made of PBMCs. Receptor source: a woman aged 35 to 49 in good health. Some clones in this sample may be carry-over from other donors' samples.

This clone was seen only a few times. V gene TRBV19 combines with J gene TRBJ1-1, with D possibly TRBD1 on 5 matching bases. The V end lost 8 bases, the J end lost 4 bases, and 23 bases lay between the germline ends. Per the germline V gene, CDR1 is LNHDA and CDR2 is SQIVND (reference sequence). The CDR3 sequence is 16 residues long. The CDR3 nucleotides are TGTGCCAGTTCGCAGGGCTTGGCAGTTGGGAGCACTGAAGCTTTCTTT. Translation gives CASSQGLAVGSTEAFF.

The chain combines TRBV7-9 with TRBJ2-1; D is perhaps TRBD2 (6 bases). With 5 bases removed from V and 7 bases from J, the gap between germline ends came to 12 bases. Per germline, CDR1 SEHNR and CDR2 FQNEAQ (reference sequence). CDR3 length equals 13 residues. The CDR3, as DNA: TGTGCCAGCAGCACCGGGGGTAGGAATGAGCAGTTCTTC. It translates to CASSTGGRNEQFF.

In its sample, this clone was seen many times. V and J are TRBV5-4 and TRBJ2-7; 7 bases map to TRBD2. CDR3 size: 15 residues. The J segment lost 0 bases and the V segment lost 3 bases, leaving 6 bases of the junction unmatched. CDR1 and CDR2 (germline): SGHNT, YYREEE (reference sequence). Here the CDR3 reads CASSSPGLSSYEQYF. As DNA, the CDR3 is TGTGCCAGCAGCTCCCCGGGACTATCCTCCTACGAGCAGTACTTC. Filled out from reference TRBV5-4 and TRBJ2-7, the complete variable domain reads ETGVTQSPTHLIKTRGQQVTLRCSSQSGHNTVSWYQQALGQGPQFIFQYYREEENGRGNFPPRFSGLQFPNYSSELNVNALELDDSALYLCASSSPGLSSYEQYFGPGTRLTVT.

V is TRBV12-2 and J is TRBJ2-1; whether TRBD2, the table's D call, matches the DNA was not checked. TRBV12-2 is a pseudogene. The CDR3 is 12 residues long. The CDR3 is CASRSIAAEQFF. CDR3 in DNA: TGTGCAAGTCGCTCCATAGCTGCTGAGCAGTTCTTC.

DNA for the CDR3: TGTGCCAGCAGCTTGGACCACAACACTGAAGCTTTCTTT. Translated: CASSLDHNTEAFF. This sequence joins TRBV5-4 and TRBJ1-1, with no clear D. Germline lookup yields CDR1 SGHNT and CDR2 YYREEE (reference sequence). V gave up 0 bases and J gave up 2 bases, with 5 bases separating them. The CDR3 spans 13 residues.

The DNA for the CDR3 is TGTGCCAGCAGTCGGATTGAATTGCATACGCAGTATTTT. It specifies CASSRIELHTQYF. The rearrangement uses TRBV25-1 and TRBJ2-3; D unresolved. This CDR3 has 13 residues. Per germline, CDR1 MGHDK and CDR2 SYGVNS. The V end lost 5 bases, the J end lost 7 bases, and 13 bases lay between the germline ends. The whole variable domain, remainder taken from reference TRBV25-1 and TRBJ2-3, is EADIYQTPRYLVIGTGKKITLECSQTMGHDKMYWYQQDPGMELHLIHYSYGVNSTEKGDLSSESTVSRIRTEHFPLTLESARPSHTSQYLCASSRIELHTQYFGPGTRLTVL.

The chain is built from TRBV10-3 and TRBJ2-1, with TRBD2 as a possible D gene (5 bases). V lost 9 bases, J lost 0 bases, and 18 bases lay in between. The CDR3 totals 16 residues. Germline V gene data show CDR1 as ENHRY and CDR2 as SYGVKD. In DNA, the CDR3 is TGTGCCATTCACTCCTCCGCGGGCCGCTCCTACAATGAGCAGTTCTTC. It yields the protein CAIHSSAGRSYNEQFF.

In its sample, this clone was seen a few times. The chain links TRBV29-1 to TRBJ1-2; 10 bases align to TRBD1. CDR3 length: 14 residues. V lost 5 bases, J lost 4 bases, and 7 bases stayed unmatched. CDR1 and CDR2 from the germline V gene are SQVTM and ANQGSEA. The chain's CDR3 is CSVSPGTGAYGYTF. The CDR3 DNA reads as TGCAGCGTTTCACCCGGGACAGGGGCCTATGGCTACACCTTC.

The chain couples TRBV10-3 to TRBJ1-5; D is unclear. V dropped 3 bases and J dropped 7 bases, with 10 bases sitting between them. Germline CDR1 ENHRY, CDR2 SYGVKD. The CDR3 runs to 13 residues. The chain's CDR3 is CAISDRGGQPQHF. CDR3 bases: TGTGCCATCAGTGACCGGGGTGGACAGCCCCAGCATTTT.

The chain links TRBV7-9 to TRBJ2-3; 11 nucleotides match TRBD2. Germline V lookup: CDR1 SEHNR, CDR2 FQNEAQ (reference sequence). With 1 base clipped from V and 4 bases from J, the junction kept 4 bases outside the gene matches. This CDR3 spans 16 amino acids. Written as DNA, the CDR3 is TGTGCCAGCAGCTTAGGACTAGCGGGATATGCAGATACGCAGTATTTT. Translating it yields CASSLGLAGYADTQYF.

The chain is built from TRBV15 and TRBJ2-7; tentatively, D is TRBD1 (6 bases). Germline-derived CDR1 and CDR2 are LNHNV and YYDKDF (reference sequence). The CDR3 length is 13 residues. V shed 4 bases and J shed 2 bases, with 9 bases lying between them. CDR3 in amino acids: CATSTGTTYEQYF. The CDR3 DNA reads TGTGCCACCAGCACCGGGACAACCTACGAGCAGTACTTC.

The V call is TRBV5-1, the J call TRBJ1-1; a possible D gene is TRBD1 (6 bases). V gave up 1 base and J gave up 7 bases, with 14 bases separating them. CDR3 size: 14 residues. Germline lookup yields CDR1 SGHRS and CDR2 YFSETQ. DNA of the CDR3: TGCGCCAGCAGCTTGAGGTCGACAGGCGATGAAGCTTTCTTT. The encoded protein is CASSLRSTGDEAFF.

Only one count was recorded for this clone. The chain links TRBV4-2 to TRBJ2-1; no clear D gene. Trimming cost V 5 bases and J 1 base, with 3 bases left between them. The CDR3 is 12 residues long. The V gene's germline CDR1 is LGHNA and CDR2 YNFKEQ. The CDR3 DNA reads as TGTGCCAGCAGCGCGTCCTACAATGAGCAGTTCTTC. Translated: CASSASYNEQFF.

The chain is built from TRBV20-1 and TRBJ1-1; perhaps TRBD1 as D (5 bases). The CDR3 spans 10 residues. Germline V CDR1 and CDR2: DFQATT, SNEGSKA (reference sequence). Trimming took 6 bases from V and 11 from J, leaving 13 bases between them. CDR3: CSARDDTAFF. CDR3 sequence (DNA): TGCAGTGCCCGGGACGACACGGCTTTCTTT.

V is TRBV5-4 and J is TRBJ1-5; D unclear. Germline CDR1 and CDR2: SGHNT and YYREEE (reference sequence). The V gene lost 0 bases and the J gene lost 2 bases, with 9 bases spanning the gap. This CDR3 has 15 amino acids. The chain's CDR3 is CASSLDGVGNQPQHF. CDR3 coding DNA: TGTGCCAGCAGCTTGGACGGGGTAGGCAATCAGCCCCAGCATTTT.

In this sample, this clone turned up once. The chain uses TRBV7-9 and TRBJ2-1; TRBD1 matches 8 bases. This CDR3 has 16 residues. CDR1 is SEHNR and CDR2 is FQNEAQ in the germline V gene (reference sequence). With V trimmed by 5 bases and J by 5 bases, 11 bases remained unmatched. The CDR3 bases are TGTGCCAGCAGCAGGGACAGGCCAGGGGGACACAATGAGCAGTTCTTC. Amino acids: CASSRDRPGGHNEQFF. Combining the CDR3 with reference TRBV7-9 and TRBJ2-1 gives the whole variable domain DTGVSQNPRHKITKRGQNVTFRCDPISEHNRLYWYRQTLGQGPEFLTYFQNEAQLEKSRLLSDRFSAERPKGSFSTLEIQRTEQGDSAMYLCASSRDRPGGHNEQFFGPGTRLTVL.

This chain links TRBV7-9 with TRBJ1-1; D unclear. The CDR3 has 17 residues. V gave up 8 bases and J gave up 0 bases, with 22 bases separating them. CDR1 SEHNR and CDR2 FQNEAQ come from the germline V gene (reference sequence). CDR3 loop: CASQPRDAPLMNTEAFF. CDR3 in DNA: TGTGCCAGCCAGCCCAGAGACGCTCCCCTTATGAACACTGAAGCTTTCTTT. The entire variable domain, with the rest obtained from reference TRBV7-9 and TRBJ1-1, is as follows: DTGVSQNPRHKITKRGQNVTFRCDPISEHNRLYWYRQTLGQGPEFLTYFQNEAQLEKSRLLSDRFSAERPKGSFSTLEIQRTEQGDSAMYLCASQPRDAPLMNTEAFFGQGTRLTVV.

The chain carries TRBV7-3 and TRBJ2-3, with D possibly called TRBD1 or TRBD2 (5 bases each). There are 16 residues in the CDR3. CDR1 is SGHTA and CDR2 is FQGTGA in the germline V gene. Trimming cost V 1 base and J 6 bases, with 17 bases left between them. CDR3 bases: TGTGCCAGCAGCTTAAATTCGGGACCCTCGTTGGATACGCAGTATTTT. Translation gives CASSLNSGPSLDTQYF.

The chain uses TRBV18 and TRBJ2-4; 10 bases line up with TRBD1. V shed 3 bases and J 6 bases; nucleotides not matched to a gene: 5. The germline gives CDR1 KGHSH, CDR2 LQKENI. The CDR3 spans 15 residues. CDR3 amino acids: CASSPPGQGGNIQYF. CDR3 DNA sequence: TGTGCCAGCTCACCTCCCGGACAGGGGGGAAACATTCAGTACTTC.

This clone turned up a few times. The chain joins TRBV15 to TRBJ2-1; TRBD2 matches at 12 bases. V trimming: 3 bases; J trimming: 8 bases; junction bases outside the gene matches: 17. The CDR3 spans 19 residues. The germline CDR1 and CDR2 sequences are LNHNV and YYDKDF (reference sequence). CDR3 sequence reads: CATSSPPSASGRAGHEQFF. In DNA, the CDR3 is TGTGCCACCAGCAGTCCCCCAAGTGCTAGCGGGAGGGCCGGCCATGAGCAGTTCTTC.

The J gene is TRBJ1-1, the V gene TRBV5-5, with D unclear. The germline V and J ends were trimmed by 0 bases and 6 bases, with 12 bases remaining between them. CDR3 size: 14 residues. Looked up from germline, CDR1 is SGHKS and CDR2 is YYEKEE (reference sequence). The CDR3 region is CASSLVHVSSEAFF. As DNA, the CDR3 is TGTGCCAGCAGCTTGGTACACGTGAGTTCTGAAGCTTTCTTT.

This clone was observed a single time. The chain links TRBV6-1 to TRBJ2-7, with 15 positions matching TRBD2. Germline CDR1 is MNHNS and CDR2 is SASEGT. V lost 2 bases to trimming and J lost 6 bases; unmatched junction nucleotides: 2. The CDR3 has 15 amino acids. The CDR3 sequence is CASSERTSGRAEQYF. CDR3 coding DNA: TGTGCCAGCAGTGAAAGGACTAGCGGGAGGGCCGAGCAGTACTTC.

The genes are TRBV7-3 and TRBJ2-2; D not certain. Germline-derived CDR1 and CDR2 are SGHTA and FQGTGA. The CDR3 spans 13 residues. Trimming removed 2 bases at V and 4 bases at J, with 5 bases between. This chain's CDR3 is CASSLYGTGELFF. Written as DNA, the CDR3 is TGTGCCAGCAGCTTATACGGCACCGGGGAGCTGTTTTTT.